This TCR beta chain was identified in a study of blood T cell repertoires in COVID-19. This clone was counted a few times. TCRdb's table, derived via immunoSEQ multiplex PCR, lists solely in-frame clones and lacks some. The repertoire holds about 260,000 clones, with about nine tenths as singletons. There are 14 residues in the CDR3. Germline V gene sequence: CDR1 SEHNR, CDR2 FQNEAQ (reference sequence). V lost 5 bases, J lost 3 bases, and 5 bases stayed unmatched. The sequence derives from a man aged 35-49 years with active or convalescent COVID-19. The rearrangement links TRBV7-9 to TRBJ2-3; 7 bases align to TRBD2. Specimen: peripheral blood. Here the CDR3 DNA reads TGTGCCAGCAGCCAATGGGAGGGAACAGATACGCAGTATTTT. This codes for CASSQWEGTDTQYF.